This TCR beta chain was sequenced for a study of identical twins. Regarding the study as a whole: Insertions were fewer in abundant cord blood beta clonotypes, whereas memory repertoires showed none of this pattern.

This clonotype was observed a few times. Its antigen remains unknown. After template switching added a universal primer site, the resulting cDNA carried unique molecular identifiers. MiXCR, applied by TCRdb to the 5' RACE reads, yields one record per CDR3 protein. The repertoire holds about 520,000 distinct CDR3 sequences, with 20% to 25% as singletons. The germline CDR1 and CDR2 sequences are SGDLS and YYNGEE. With V trimmed by 3 bases and J by 4 bases, 8 bases remained unmatched. This CDR3 region has 17 residues. This sample also belongs to another study, concerning T cells expressing NK-cell markers.

The sample comprised CD4+ T cells sorted from blood. The chain recombines TRBV9 with TRBJ2-2; 11 bases align to TRBD2. This receptor was identified in a woman aged 18-35 years in good health. CDR3 nucleotide sequence: TGTGCCAGCAGCGCGCCGGGACTAGCGGACAGCACCGGGGAGCTGTTTTTT. It codes for CASSAPGLADSTGELFF.